This T cell receptor beta chain was identified during a study of identical twins. Study-wide points: Memory repertoires lacked the insertion deficit that abundant cord blood beta clonotypes showed.

The junction had 12 bases not matched to a gene; V was cut back by 0 bases and J by 4 bases. Germline assignment: CDR1 DFQATT and CDR2 SNEGSKA (reference sequence). The CDR3 has 17 residues. Each CDR3 protein gets one entry after TCRdb re-called the 5' RACE reads with MiXCR. In the table there are 1.5 million to 2 million distinct CDR3 sequences, more than 30% of which are singletons. There are a few counts of this clonotype. The antigen remains undetermined. The J gene is TRBJ1-2, the V gene TRBV20-1; 9 bases fit TRBD1. The specimen sequenced was cord blood. The TCR sequence derives from a newborn girl in good health. In nucleotides, the CDR3 is TGCAGTGCTAGAGATTTTCTACAACAGGGGGCCTCCTATGGCTACACCTTC. It specifies CSARDFLQQGASYGYTF.